This is a list of T cell receptor beta chains from one sample in a study of early T cells in non-severe SARS-CoV-2 infection. TCRdb recomputed calls from the 5' RACE reads with MiXCR, one row per CDR3 protein. In the table there are some 80,000 distinct CDR3 sequences, about 10% of which are singletons. The sample was whole blood, taken at baseline. Every receptor here comes from an adult who was a healthcare worker with PCR-confirmed SARS-CoV-2 infection or an uninfected control (not recorded which). The conserved cysteine and the conserved F or W are not part of the CDR3 here. Clone size appears in some rows only: once, few, many, or a class for an expanded clone.

v_call: TRBV7-8
clone_size: few
j_call: TRBJ2-1
cdr3_aa: ASSLNLVYNEQF

v_call: TRBV4-1
clone_size: many
j_call: TRBJ2-2
cdr3_aa: ASSQGAGGITGELF

v_call: TRBV20-1
clone_size: many
j_call: TRBJ2-7
cdr3_aa: SVAVYEQY

v_call: TRBV5-1
clone_size: few
j_call: TRBJ2-6
cdr3_aa: ASSLRQHSGANVLT

v_call: TRBV3-1
clone_size: -
j_call: TRBJ2-1
cdr3_aa: ASSQMLAGGNEQF

v_call: TRBV27
clone_size: -
j_call: TRBJ1-2
cdr3_aa: ASSLEGRGGGYT

v_call: TRBV6-1
clone_size: -
j_call: TRBJ2-3
cdr3_aa: ASSETLKTDTQY

v_call: TRBV27
clone_size: -
j_call: TRBJ1-3
cdr3_aa: ASSFTNTIY

v_call: TRBV4-1
clone_size: -
j_call: TRBJ1-1
cdr3_aa: ASSQDRPQMNTEAF

v_call: TRBV3-1
clone_size: few
j_call: TRBJ2-1
cdr3_aa: ASSQDQLAWNEQF

v_call: TRBV5-5
clone_size: many
j_call: TRBJ1-6
cdr3_aa: ASSLGDRFYNSPLH

v_call: TRBV28
clone_size: many
j_call: TRBJ2-7
cdr3_aa: ASSLSGLLRYEQY

v_call: TRBV10-3
clone_size: -
j_call: TRBJ1-1
cdr3_aa: AISAADVASNEAF

v_call: TRBV5-4
clone_size: -
j_call: TRBJ2-3
cdr3_aa: ASSRGGGLDTQY

v_call: TRBV30
clone_size: -
j_call: TRBJ1-2
cdr3_aa: AWGDLPEYGYT

v_call: TRBV10-2
clone_size: -
j_call: TRBJ2-4
cdr3_aa: ASSEWAGRTQY

v_call: TRBV4-1
clone_size: few
j_call: TRBJ1-1
cdr3_aa: ASSQEENTEAF

v_call: TRBV6-4
clone_size: -
j_call: TRBJ2-3
cdr3_aa: ASSERGLVTDTQY

v_call: TRBV5-1
clone_size: many
j_call: TRBJ2-6
cdr3_aa: ASSLEGAGANVLT

v_call: TRBV4-1
clone_size: many
j_call: TRBJ2-6
cdr3_aa: ASSLRGPGQALSGANVLT

v_call: TRBV20-1
clone_size: many
j_call: TRBJ2-2
cdr3_aa: SAPLSGTGTGELF

v_call: TRBV2
clone_size: many
j_call: TRBJ2-1
cdr3_aa: ASQISTGNNEQF

v_call: TRBV30
clone_size: many
j_call: TRBJ2-2
cdr3_aa: AWKGQVNTGELF

v_call: TRBV6-1
clone_size: many
j_call: TRBJ2-3
cdr3_aa: ASSEYLGGSKKNTQY

v_call: TRBV3-1
clone_size: -
j_call: TRBJ2-7
cdr3_aa: ASSQGGGNYEQY

v_call: TRBV6-4
clone_size: -
j_call: TRBJ2-5
cdr3_aa: ASSLLAGEGETQY

v_call: TRBV27
clone_size: few
j_call: TRBJ2-5
cdr3_aa: ASSLGVTRSETQY

v_call: TRBV20-1
clone_size: few
j_call: TRBJ1-5
cdr3_aa: SARSSLNQPQH

v_call: TRBV3-1
clone_size: -
j_call: TRBJ2-5
cdr3_aa: ASSPLQGQETQY

v_call: TRBV7-9
clone_size: -
j_call: TRBJ2-2
cdr3_aa: ASSPRIAGELF

v_call: TRBV20-1
clone_size: many
j_call: TRBJ2-1
cdr3_aa: SARDAGVGNEQF

v_call: TRBV7-8
clone_size: many
j_call: TRBJ2-3
cdr3_aa: ASSSQPPSTDTQY

v_call: TRBV28
clone_size: -
j_call: TRBJ1-5
cdr3_aa: ASSTSARGSGNQPQH

v_call: TRBV28
clone_size: few
j_call: TRBJ2-3
cdr3_aa: ASDSRDRYITDTQY

v_call: TRBV6-5
clone_size: many
j_call: TRBJ2-3
cdr3_aa: ASSPDGIPGTDTQY

v_call: TRBV20-1
clone_size: -
j_call: TRBJ1-5
cdr3_aa: SATPLMVDSNQPQH

v_call: TRBV12-3/TRBV12-4
clone_size: -
j_call: TRBJ2-1
cdr3_aa: ASSFFAGGPAYNEQF

v_call: TRBV10-2
clone_size: -
j_call: TRBJ2-3
cdr3_aa: ASAAGGNTDTQY

v_call: TRBV28
clone_size: few
j_call: TRBJ2-3
cdr3_aa: ASRRTSGRGDTQY

v_call: TRBV6-6
clone_size: many
j_call: TRBJ1-1
cdr3_aa: ASSYSIAEAF

v_call: TRBV24-1
clone_size: -
j_call: TRBJ2-3
cdr3_aa: ATSDFATATDTQY

v_call: TRBV5-1
clone_size: many
j_call: TRBJ2-1
cdr3_aa: ASSLEGITSSYNEQF

v_call: TRBV2
clone_size: -
j_call: TRBJ1-4
cdr3_aa: ASSEETRGDEKLF

v_call: TRBV29-1
clone_size: many
j_call: TRBJ2-1
cdr3_aa: RASRSYNEQF

v_call: TRBV20-1
clone_size: few
j_call: TRBJ2-1
cdr3_aa: SARLLAYNEQF

v_call: TRBV20-1
clone_size: few
j_call: TRBJ2-2
cdr3_aa: SAKGSGRDTGELF

v_call: TRBV28
clone_size: once
j_call: TRBJ2-3
cdr3_aa: ASSHRGLADTQY

v_call: TRBV18
clone_size: many
j_call: TRBJ2-1
cdr3_aa: ASSQLPRDEQF

v_call: TRBV12-3/TRBV12-4
clone_size: few
j_call: TRBJ2-1
cdr3_aa: ASSLGTVGNEQF

v_call: TRBV28
clone_size: -
j_call: TRBJ2-7
cdr3_aa: ASRWRASSYEQY

v_call: TRBV12-3/TRBV12-4
clone_size: many
j_call: TRBJ2-1
cdr3_aa: ASKPGAMNYNEQF

v_call: TRBV20-1
clone_size: many
j_call: TRBJ2-1
cdr3_aa: SATGVAGRNEQF

v_call: TRBV10-3
clone_size: -
j_call: TRBJ1-1
cdr3_aa: AISVDRGPGTEAF

v_call: TRBV11-2
clone_size: many
j_call: TRBJ1-1
cdr3_aa: ASSLKRGEEAF

v_call: TRBV6-6
clone_size: -
j_call: TRBJ2-2
cdr3_aa: ASSYETSGRELF

v_call: TRBV18
clone_size: few
j_call: TRBJ1-4
cdr3_aa: ASSPRGTNEKLF

v_call: TRBV6-6
clone_size: many
j_call: TRBJ1-6
cdr3_aa: ASNRPGAHYNSPLH

v_call: TRBV20-1
clone_size: few
j_call: TRBJ1-2
cdr3_aa: SAKGRNYGYT

v_call: TRBV12-3/TRBV12-4
clone_size: -
j_call: TRBJ2-2
cdr3_aa: ASRAGTANTGELF

v_call: TRBV6-5
clone_size: -
j_call: TRBJ2-7
cdr3_aa: ASSPSGNPYEQY